Listed below are T cell receptor beta chains from one sample, sequenced in a study of T cell changes during pregnancy in multiple sclerosis. Sequencing was performed with immunoSEQ multiplex PCR; in TCRdb, only in-frame clones are kept and a portion is missing. The repertoire holds 35,000 to 40,000 clones, around nine tenths seen once, with almost 5.5% in the top ten. The source was peripheral blood, collected in the third trimester of pregnancy. These TCRs come from a female donor in good health, enrolled as a control in a pregnancy study. Both conserved end residues are part of each CDR3. Each record gives: clone size, J gene, D gene, V gene, CDR3 protein, CDR3 DNA. D genes are given only for firm matches. Size values are once, few and many counts, or a class for expanded clones, and some rows have none.

clone size: -
J gene: TRBJ2-2
D gene: -
V gene: TRBV19
CDR3 protein: CASSIRVLNTGELFF
CDR3 DNA: TGTGCCAGTAGTATAAGAGTCTTGAACACCGGGGAGCTGTTTTTT

clone size: -
J gene: TRBJ2-3
D gene: TRBD2
V gene: TRBV9
CDR3 protein: CASSVVNGLAAGDTQYF
CDR3 DNA: TGTGCCAGCAGCGTAGTTAATGGGCTAGCGGCTGGAGATACGCAGTATTTT

clone size: -
J gene: TRBJ2-1
D gene: TRBD2
V gene: TRBV6-5
CDR3 protein: CASSYQSGGGYNEQFF
CDR3 DNA: TGTGCCAGCAGTTACCAGAGCGGGGGAGGGTACAATGAGCAGTTCTTC

clone size: -
J gene: TRBJ2-7
D gene: -
V gene: TRBV7-8
CDR3 protein: CASSLVPGAYEQYF
CDR3 DNA: TGTGCCAGCAGCTTAGTTCCAGGGGCCTACGAGCAGTACTTC

clone size: once
J gene: TRBJ2-1
D gene: TRBD2
V gene: TRBV7-8
CDR3 protein: CASSLSTAGELDNEQFF
CDR3 DNA: TGTGCCAGCAGCTTAAGCACGGCGGGAGAACTAGACAATGAGCAGTTCTTC

clone size: -
J gene: TRBJ2-1
D gene: -
V gene: TRBV11-3
CDR3 protein: CASSLGSGMANEQFF
CDR3 DNA: TGTGCCAGCAGCTTAGGTTCCGGGATGGCCAATGAGCAGTTCTTC

clone size: -
J gene: TRBJ1-5
D gene: TRBD1
V gene: TRBV6-5
CDR3 protein: CASSPGTGGNQPQHF
CDR3 DNA: TGTGCCAGCAGTCCGGGGACAGGGGGCAATCAGCCCCAGCATTTT

clone size: -
J gene: TRBJ1-2
D gene: -
V gene: TRBV7-8
CDR3 protein: CASSPQTANYGYTF
CDR3 DNA: TGTGCCAGCAGCCCGCAGACAGCTAACTATGGCTACACCTTC

clone size: -
J gene: TRBJ2-1
D gene: -
V gene: TRBV9
CDR3 protein: CASSPMGDGDNEQFF
CDR3 DNA: TGTGCCAGCAGCCCAATGGGAGACGGAGACAATGAGCAGTTCTTC

clone size: -
J gene: TRBJ2-1
D gene: -
V gene: TRBV12-5
CDR3 protein: CASGPRQDNEQFF
CDR3 DNA: TGTGCTAGTGGCCCCCGACAGGACAATGAGCAGTTCTTC

clone size: once
J gene: TRBJ2-2
D gene: TRBD2
V gene: TRBV5-1
CDR3 protein: CASSLAASGRVTGELFF
CDR3 DNA: TGCGCCAGCAGCTTGGCCGCTAGCGGGAGGGTCACCGGGGAGCTGTTTTTT

clone size: -
J gene: TRBJ1-1
D gene: -
V gene: TRBV4-2
CDR3 protein: CASSPREAEYTEAFF
CDR3 DNA: TGTGCCAGCAGCCCCCGTGAGGCGGAGTACACTGAAGCTTTCTTT

clone size: -
J gene: TRBJ2-1
D gene: TRBD1
V gene: TRBV7-8
CDR3 protein: CASSRGGVEQFF
CDR3 DNA: TGTGCCAGCAGCCGAGGGGGCGTTGAGCAGTTCTTC

clone size: -
J gene: TRBJ1-3
D gene: -
V gene: TRBV29-1
CDR3 protein: CSVEARPSGNTIYF
CDR3 DNA: TGCAGCGTTGAGGCCAGGCCCTCTGGAAACACCATATATTTT

clone size: -
J gene: TRBJ2-7
D gene: -
V gene: TRBV5-1
CDR3 protein: CASSGGEAGSREYF
CDR3 DNA: TGCGCCAGCAGCGGGGGCGAGGCGGGCAGCAGGGAGTACTTC

clone size: -
J gene: TRBJ1-2
D gene: -
V gene: TRBV30
CDR3 protein: CAWTRGQMDGYTF
CDR3 DNA: TGTGCCTGGACCCGCGGACAGATGGATGGCTACACCTTC

clone size: -
J gene: TRBJ1-1
D gene: -
V gene: TRBV18
CDR3 protein: CASSPQGIGNTEAFF
CDR3 DNA: TGTGCCAGCTCACCACAGGGGATAGGGAACACTGAAGCTTTCTTT

clone size: -
J gene: TRBJ1-6
D gene: -
V gene: TRBV19
CDR3 protein: CASSISPGESPLHF
CDR3 DNA: TGTGCCAGTAGTATATCCCCGGGGGAATCACCCCTCCACTTT

clone size: -
J gene: TRBJ2-5
D gene: TRBD2
V gene: TRBV7-2
CDR3 protein: CASSLGTSDGETQYF
CDR3 DNA: TGTGCCAGCAGCTTAGGTACTAGCGATGGGGAGACCCAGTACTTC

clone size: -
J gene: TRBJ2-3
D gene: -
V gene: TRBV5-6
CDR3 protein: CASSAEGSTDTQYF
CDR3 DNA: TGTGCCAGCAGCGCCGAGGGTTCCACAGATACGCAGTATTTT

clone size: -
J gene: TRBJ2-1
D gene: -
V gene: TRBV10-3
CDR3 protein: CAIMGLPYNEQFF
CDR3 DNA: TGTGCCATCATGGGACTTCCCTACAATGAGCAGTTCTTC

clone size: once
J gene: TRBJ1-1
D gene: -
V gene: TRBV7-9
CDR3 protein: CASSTVRENTEAFF
CDR3 DNA: TGTGCCAGCAGCACCGTTCGGGAGAACACTGAAGCTTTCTTT

clone size: -
J gene: TRBJ1-1
D gene: -
V gene: TRBV7-9
CDR3 protein: CASSLYRGLLNTEAFF
CDR3 DNA: TGTGCCAGCAGCTTATATCGGGGGTTACTGAACACTGAAGCTTTCTTT

clone size: -
J gene: TRBJ2-2
D gene: -
V gene: TRBV18
CDR3 protein: CASSPLAGSSTGELFF
CDR3 DNA: TGTGCCAGCTCACCACTGGCGGGGTCTTCTACCGGGGAGCTGTTTTTT

clone size: -
J gene: TRBJ1-2
D gene: TRBD1
V gene: TRBV6-5
CDR3 protein: CASSSNNRGLGGYTF
CDR3 DNA: TGTGCCAGCAGTTCAAACAACAGGGGGCTGGGGGGCTACACCTTC

clone size: -
J gene: TRBJ1-1
D gene: -
V gene: TRBV5-1
CDR3 protein: CASSLEGGRNTEAFF
CDR3 DNA: TGCGCCAGCAGCTTAGAAGGAGGGAGGAACACTGAAGCTTTCTTT

clone size: few
J gene: TRBJ2-7
D gene: -
V gene: TRBV6-6
CDR3 protein: CASSSNEAVEQYF
CDR3 DNA: TGTGCCAGCAGTTCCAACGAGGCGGTTGAGCAGTACTTC

clone size: once
J gene: TRBJ2-2
D gene: TRBD2
V gene: TRBV11-2
CDR3 protein: CASSLDRVAGGNTGELFF
CDR3 DNA: TGTGCCAGCAGCTTAGATCGAGTAGCGGGAGGGAACACCGGGGAGCTGTTTTTT

clone size: -
J gene: TRBJ2-2
D gene: -
V gene: TRBV28
CDR3 protein: CASSFQGSYAGELFF
CDR3 DNA: TGTGCCAGCAGTTTTCAGGGTTCTTATGCCGGGGAGCTGTTTTTT

clone size: -
J gene: TRBJ1-1
D gene: TRBD1
V gene: TRBV7-8
CDR3 protein: CASSPNRGRNTEAFF
CDR3 DNA: TGTGCCAGCAGCCCCAACAGGGGGCGGAACACTGAAGCTTTCTTT

clone size: -
J gene: TRBJ1-5
D gene: -
V gene: TRBV6-4
CDR3 protein: CASSLSFSNQPQHF
CDR3 DNA: TGTGCCAGCAGTCTATCGTTTAGCAATCAGCCCCAGCATTTT

clone size: -
J gene: TRBJ2-7
D gene: TRBD1
V gene: TRBV7-7
CDR3 protein: CASSPTGTGGSEQYF
CDR3 DNA: TGTGCCAGCAGCCCAACCGGGACAGGGGGCTCTGAGCAATACTTC

clone size: -
J gene: TRBJ2-7
D gene: -
V gene: TRBV5-1
CDR3 protein: CASSLAAEAPEQYF
CDR3 DNA: TGCGCCAGCAGCTTGGCGGCGGAGGCTCCGGAGCAGTACTTC

clone size: once
J gene: TRBJ1-4
D gene: -
V gene: TRBV2
CDR3 protein: CASSEWQATNEKLFF
CDR3 DNA: TGTGCCAGCAGTGAATGGCAAGCAACTAATGAAAAACTGTTTTTT

clone size: -
J gene: TRBJ1-1
D gene: -
V gene: TRBV29-1
CDR3 protein: CSVKPSDYTEAFF
CDR3 DNA: TGCAGCGTTAAGCCGAGCGACTACACTGAAGCTTTCTTT

clone size: -
J gene: TRBJ1-2
D gene: -
V gene: TRBV7-2
CDR3 protein: CASSLSGQNYGYTF
CDR3 DNA: TGTGCCAGCAGCTTAAGCGGACAGAACTATGGCTACACCTTC

clone size: few
J gene: TRBJ1-1
D gene: -
V gene: TRBV4-2
CDR3 protein: CASSPDQGRNQPEAFF
CDR3 DNA: TGTGCCAGCAGCCCAGATCAGGGGCGGAACCAACCTGAAGCTTTCTTT

clone size: -
J gene: TRBJ2-5
D gene: TRBD1
V gene: TRBV9
CDR3 protein: CASSPLGQGNFQETQYF
CDR3 DNA: TGTGCCAGCAGCCCCCTCGGACAGGGGAACTTTCAAGAGACCCAGTACTTC

clone size: -
J gene: TRBJ1-6
D gene: -
V gene: TRBV4-2
CDR3 protein: CASSQGRSGNSPLHF
CDR3 DNA: TGTGCCAGCAGCCAAGGAAGGAGTGGGAATTCACCCCTCCACTTT

clone size: -
J gene: TRBJ2-7
D gene: TRBD1
V gene: TRBV6-6
CDR3 protein: CASSRQGSDEQYF
CDR3 DNA: TGTGCCAGCAGTCGACAGGGTTCGGACGAGCAGTACTTC

clone size: -
J gene: TRBJ2-1
D gene: -
V gene: TRBV28
CDR3 protein: CASSPAAGPYNEQFF
CDR3 DNA: TGTGCCAGCAGCCCCGCCGCGGGACCCTACAATGAGCAGTTCTTC

clone size: few
J gene: TRBJ2-1
D gene: TRBD2
V gene: TRBV6-1
CDR3 protein: CASSELAGGNEQFF
CDR3 DNA: TGTGCCAGCAGTGAACTAGCGGGAGGCAATGAGCAGTTCTTC

clone size: -
J gene: TRBJ1-4
D gene: TRBD1
V gene: TRBV5-1
CDR3 protein: CASSLGWDRETRNEKLFF
CDR3 DNA: TGCGCCAGCAGCCTTGGATGGGACAGGGAAACGCGGAATGAAAAACTGTTTTTT

clone size: -
J gene: TRBJ2-1
D gene: TRBD1
V gene: TRBV5-1
CDR3 protein: CASSLATIQGDEQFF
CDR3 DNA: TGCGCCAGCAGCTTGGCTACTATACAGGGGGATGAGCAGTTCTTC

clone size: -
J gene: TRBJ2-7
D gene: -
V gene: TRBV27
CDR3 protein: CASSWSGVGGQYF
CDR3 DNA: TGTGCCAGCAGCTGGTCGGGGGTGGGGGGGCAGTACTTC

clone size: -
J gene: TRBJ2-7
D gene: TRBD2
V gene: TRBV6-5
CDR3 protein: CASSFSGSSYEQYF
CDR3 DNA: TGTGCCAGCAGTTTTAGCGGGAGCTCCTACGAGCAGTACTTC